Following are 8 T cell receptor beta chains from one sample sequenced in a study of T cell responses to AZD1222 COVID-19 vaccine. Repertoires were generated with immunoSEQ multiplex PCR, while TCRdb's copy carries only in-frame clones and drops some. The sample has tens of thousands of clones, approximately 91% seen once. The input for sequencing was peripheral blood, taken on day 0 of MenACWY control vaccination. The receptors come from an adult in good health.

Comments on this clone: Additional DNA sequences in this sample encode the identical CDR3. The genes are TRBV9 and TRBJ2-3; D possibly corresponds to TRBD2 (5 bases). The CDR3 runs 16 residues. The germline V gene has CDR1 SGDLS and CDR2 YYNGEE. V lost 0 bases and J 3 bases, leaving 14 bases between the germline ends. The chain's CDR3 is CASSVAAGDSTDTQYF. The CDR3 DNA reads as TGTGCCAGCAGCGTAGCGGCGGGCGATAGTACAGATACGCAGTATTTT.

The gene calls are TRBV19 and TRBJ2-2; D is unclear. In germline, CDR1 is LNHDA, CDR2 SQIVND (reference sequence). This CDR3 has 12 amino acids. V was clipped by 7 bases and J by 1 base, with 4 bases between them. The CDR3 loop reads CASNLNTGELFF. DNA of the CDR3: TGTGCCAGTAACCTGAACACCGGGGAGCTGTTTTTT.

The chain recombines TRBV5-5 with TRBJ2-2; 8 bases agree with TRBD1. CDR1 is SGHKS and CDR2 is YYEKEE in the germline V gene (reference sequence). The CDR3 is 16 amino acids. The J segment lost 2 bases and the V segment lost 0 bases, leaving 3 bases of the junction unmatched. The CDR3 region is CASSLGQGINTGELFF. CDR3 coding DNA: TGTGCCAGCAGCTTGGGACAGGGGATCAACACCGGGGAGCTGTTTTTT.

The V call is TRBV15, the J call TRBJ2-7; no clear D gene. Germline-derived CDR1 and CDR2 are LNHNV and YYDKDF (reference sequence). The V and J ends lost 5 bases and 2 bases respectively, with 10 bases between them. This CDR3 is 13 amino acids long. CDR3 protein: CATSPSVTYEQYF. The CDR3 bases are TGTGCCACCAGCCCTTCGGTCACCTACGAGCAGTACTTC. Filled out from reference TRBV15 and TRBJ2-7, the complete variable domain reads DAMVIQNPRYQVTQFGKPVTLSCSQTLNHNVMYWYQQKSSQAPKLLFHYYDKDFNNEADTPDNFQSRRPNTSFCFLDIRSPGLGDTAMYLCATSPSVTYEQYFGPGTRLTVT.

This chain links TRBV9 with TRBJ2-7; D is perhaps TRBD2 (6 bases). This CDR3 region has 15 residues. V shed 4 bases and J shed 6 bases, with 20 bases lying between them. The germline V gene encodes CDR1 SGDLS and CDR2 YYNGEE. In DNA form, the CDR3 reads TGTGCCAGCAGCCCGGGAGCTCTCAAGCTCGGCGAGCAGTACTTC. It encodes CASSPGALKLGEQYF.

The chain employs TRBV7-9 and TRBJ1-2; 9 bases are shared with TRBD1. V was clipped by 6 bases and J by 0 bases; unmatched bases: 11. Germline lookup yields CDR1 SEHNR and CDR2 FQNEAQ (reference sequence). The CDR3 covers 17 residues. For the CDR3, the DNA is TGTGCCAGCAGGCCGACAGGGGGTTCTTCTACTAACTATGGCTACACCTTC. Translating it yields CASRPTGGSSTNYGYTF.

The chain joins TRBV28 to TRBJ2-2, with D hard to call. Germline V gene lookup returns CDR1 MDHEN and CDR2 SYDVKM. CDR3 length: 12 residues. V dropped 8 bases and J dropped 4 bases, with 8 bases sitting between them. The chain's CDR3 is CASRLLTGELFF. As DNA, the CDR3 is TGTGCCAGCCGCCTTCTCACCGGGGAGCTGTTTTTT.

CDR3 amino acids: CASSSGRAGSFRIYF. CDR3 in DNA: TGTGCCAGCAGCTCCGGTCGGGCAGGGAGCTTTAGGATATATTTT. V and J are TRBV7-9 and TRBJ1-3, with D perhaps matching TRBD1 (5 bases). V gave up 4 bases and J gave up 13 bases, with 23 bases separating them. Germline CDR1 reads SEHNR; CDR2 reads FQNEAQ (reference sequence). The CDR3 extends over 15 amino acids.